The clone carrying this T cell receptor (beta chain) came up a few times. Its target is not known. Reverse transcribing all isolated RNA meant expressed TCRB transcripts were sequenced. Repertoires were generated with immunoSEQ multiplex PCR, while TCRdb's copy carries only in-frame clones and drops some. The table has about 150,000 clones, around 8% seen once. This entry comes from a study of beta chain features in type 1 diabetes. Regarding the study as a whole: Within patients, naive, central memory and Treg TCRB repertoires seemed more similar than within healthy donors.

V lost 0 bases, J lost 13 bases, and 16 bases lay in between. Germline CDR1 SGDLS, CDR2 YYNGEE. The CDR3 totals 14 residues. Donors contributed one heparinised blood draw apiece, averaging roughly 0.12 L. CD4+ naive, central memory, regulatory and stem cell-like memory cells were sorted via CD45RO/CCR7/CD25/CD127/CD95/CD27. This chain joins TRBV9 and TRBJ1-4, with D unresolved. The sample taken for sequencing was central memory CD4+ T cells from blood. The receptor's source is a man aged 18 to 35 in good health. The chain's CDR3 is CASSVEGVSGRLFF. In DNA, the CDR3 is TGTGCCAGCAGCGTAGAAGGAGTCTCTGGGAGACTGTTTTTT.